Listed below are T cell receptor beta chains from one sample, sequenced in a study of OX40 agonist ivuxolimab in advanced cancers. TCRdb's copy holds only in-frame clones and misses some; the assay was immunoSEQ multiplex PCR. The sample includes roughly 59,000 clones, roughly 88% of them seen just once. Sequencing was performed on CD4+ or CD8+ T cells sorted from blood, taken in a trial of the OX40 agonist ivuxolimab. The receptors were gathered from an adult with an advanced solid tumor such as melanoma, head and neck, liver or kidney cancer. The conserved cysteine and the conserved F or W are not part of the CDR3 here. A D gene is named only where the DNA matches it firmly.

j_call,d_call,v_call,cdr3_aa
TRBJ2-2,.,TRBV4-1,ASSQDGGQGAGELF
TRBJ2-1,.,TRBV5-1,ASRFRGTLRDEQF
TRBJ1-1,.,TRBV5-1,ASSGGAAGDNTEAF
TRBJ1-3,.,TRBV27,ASISPAQGYSGNTIY
TRBJ1-1,.,TRBV6-5,ASSYSRGSATRAF
TRBJ1-2,.,TRBV5-5,ASSLRQTNYGYT
TRBJ1-1,.,TRBV27,ASSYSRGTEAF
TRBJ1-1,TRBD1,TRBV5-1,ASSTPGTGTNTEAF
TRBJ2-5,.,TRBV7-2,ASSLARETQY
TRBJ2-7,.,TRBV4-1,ASSQEGGIYEQY
TRBJ1-2,.,TRBV30,AWSGSGSIGGYT
TRBJ2-3,TRBD2,TRBV5-5,ASSLITSGIQDTQY
TRBJ2-1,.,TRBV19,ASSTQGPRASVEQF
TRBJ1-3,.,TRBV27,ASSSTTRGPGNTIY
TRBJ1-1,.,TRBV10-3,AISFGTDYTEAF
TRBJ2-5,.,TRBV28,ASSPAGAGAETQY
TRBJ2-7,TRBD2,TRBV18,ASSLGTSGSREQY
TRBJ1-1,TRBD1,TRBV7-9,ASSSGQLNTEAF
TRBJ2-7,TRBD1,TRBV4-1,ASSQDKGMTGNSYEQY
TRBJ2-3,TRBD2,TRBV11-2,ASSFVLAGGRGTDTQY
TRBJ2-1,.,TRBV28,ASKFDWGGQGEQF
TRBJ1-1,TRBD1,TRBV2,ASSPGQGLTEAF
TRBJ1-2,.,TRBV6-6,ASSPETGGINYGYT
TRBJ1-1,TRBD1,TRBV10-3,AISHGTGGAGSEAF
TRBJ2-5,.,TRBV5-1,ASSLGDQETQY
TRBJ1-1,.,TRBV6-1,ASSNTGMGYTEAF
TRBJ2-6,TRBD1,TRBV5-1,ASSLDGTGSSGANVLT
TRBJ2-7,.,TRBV18,ASSGVTYEQY
TRBJ2-6,.,TRBV5-1,ASSLAPGANVLT
TRBJ2-5,.,TRBV7-9,ASSRLYRDPVETQY
TRBJ1-1,.,TRBV5-1,ASSLGGVMNTEAF
TRBJ2-2,TRBD1,TRBV7-2,ASTDREVTGELF
TRBJ2-3,.,TRBV7-9,ASSLGSSSTDTQY